This T cell receptor (beta chain) was found in a study of blood T cell repertoires in COVID-19. The overall study: Acute-phase and convalescent COVID-19 samples originated in the United States, Italy and Spain.

Per the original methods: Reference gene primer amplification gave estimated nucleated cell counts. The repertoire was sequenced with immunoSEQ multiplex PCR; TCRdb's copy has only in-frame clones and lacks some. V, J and clone size are taken as reported in that table, and D and trimming were inferred from the DNA itself. The sample gives approximately 250,000 clones, 86% of which show up once; 2% to 2.5% is in the top ten. The germline V gene has CDR1 SGHVS and CDR2 FQNEAQ. There are 15 residues in the CDR3. V lost 3 bases, J lost 5 bases, and 5 bases stayed unmatched. The source is a man aged 25 to 40 who had recovered from COVID-19. Sequenced sample: peripheral blood. V and J are TRBV7-8 and TRBJ1-5, with 9 nucleotides matching TRBD1. This CDR3 reads CASSLKGTGYQPQHF. The CDR3 DNA is TGTGCCAGCAGCTTGAAGGGGACAGGGTATCAGCCCCAGCATTTT.